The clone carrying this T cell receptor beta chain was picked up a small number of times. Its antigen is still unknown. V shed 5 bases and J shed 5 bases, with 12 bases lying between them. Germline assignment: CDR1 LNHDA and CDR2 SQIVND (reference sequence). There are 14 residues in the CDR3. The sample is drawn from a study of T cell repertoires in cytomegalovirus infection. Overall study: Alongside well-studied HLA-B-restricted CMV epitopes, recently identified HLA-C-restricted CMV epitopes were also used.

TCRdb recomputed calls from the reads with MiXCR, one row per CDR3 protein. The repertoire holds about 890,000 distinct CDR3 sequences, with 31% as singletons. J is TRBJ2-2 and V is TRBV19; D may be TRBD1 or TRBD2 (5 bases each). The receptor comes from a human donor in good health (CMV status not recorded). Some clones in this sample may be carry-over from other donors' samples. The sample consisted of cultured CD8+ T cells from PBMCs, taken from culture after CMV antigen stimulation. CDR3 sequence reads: CASSPPRETGELFF. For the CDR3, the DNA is TGTGCCAGTAGTCCTCCCAGGGAGACCGGGGAGCTGTTTTTT.